This TCR beta chain was found in a study of blood T cell repertoires in COVID-19. Study at large: The origin of the acute and convalescent COVID-19 samples was the United States, Italy and Spain. From T cells, B-cell-depleted T cells, or PBMCs came the material, which was cDNA or gDNA.

The CDR3 runs to 14 residues. Trimming took 3 bases from V and 7 from J; bases not matched to a gene: 3. CDR1 and CDR2 from the germline V gene are SGHRS and YFSETQ. Authors' analysis steps: Amplification with reference gene primers provided the estimates of nucleated cell counts. TCRdb's copy holds only in-frame clones and misses some; the assay was immunoSEQ multiplex PCR. V and J calls plus clone size are reproduced from that table; the DNA served to infer D and trimming. The sample consists of 150,000 to 200,000 clones, about 90% of them appearing once. The J gene is TRBJ1-5, the V gene TRBV5-1; 11 nucleotides align to TRBD1. The specimen was peripheral blood. The sequence derives from a man in his 70s with active or convalescent COVID-19. In DNA form, the CDR3 reads TGCGCCAGCAGCTGGACAGGGGGCGACCAGCCCCAGCATTTT. It is translated as CASSWTGGDQPQHF.